A selection of T cell receptor beta chains follows, all from one sample in a study of response to subunit inactivated influenza vaccine. Via MiXCR, TCRdb re-called the RT-PCR reads, giving one row per CDR3 protein. The sample lists hundreds of thousands of distinct CDR3 sequences; approximately 12% were seen once. The sample here was PBMCs from blood, taken on the day of vaccination. Receptors originate from a man aged 50-60 years who received an inactivated influenza vaccine. Both conserved end residues are trimmed from each CDR3. D genes are given only for firm matches.

V	J	D	CDR3
TRBV7-9	TRBJ2-1	-	ASSNRDLPSNEQF
TRBV5-1	TRBJ2-7	-	ASRTGITYTYEQY
TRBV11-2	TRBJ1-1	-	ASSLDLLGGTEAF
TRBV19	TRBJ2-1	-	ASRGGASAFKDEQF
TRBV5-1	TRBJ2-2	TRBD1	ASSFGPTGDTGELF
TRBV9	TRBJ1-3	-	ASSVDSSGNTIY
TRBV9	TRBJ2-7	-	ASSVGGTAAYEQY
TRBV20-1	TRBJ2-7	TRBD2	SARTSGVSYEQY
TRBV20-1	TRBJ2-1	-	SVRSSSYNEQF
TRBV29-1	TRBJ2-1	-	SATGHGRFNEQF
TRBV10-3	TRBJ2-1	TRBD2	AISEHAGTSGSNEQF
TRBV6-1	TRBJ2-7	-	ASSKRQSYEQY
TRBV28	TRBJ1-1	-	ASSFPGNTEAF
TRBV7-9	TRBJ1-4	-	ASSNRAGPGELF
TRBV10-3	TRBJ2-2	-	AISESRTVYTGELF
TRBV5-6	TRBJ1-2	TRBD1	ASSKDRDGYT
TRBV28	TRBJ2-5	TRBD1	ASSLMTWGQNQETQY
TRBV10-3	TRBJ2-1	TRBD2	AISGGLAGGEQF
TRBV19	TRBJ1-6	-	ASSTAGIGNSPLH
TRBV7-8	TRBJ1-5	TRBD1	ASSKDRSNQPQH
TRBV10-2	TRBJ2-2	-	ASRRTDTGELF
TRBV12-3/TRBV12-4	TRBJ2-1	-	ASSSQLSSYNEQF
TRBV20-1	TRBJ2-2	-	SATSFANTGELF
TRBV20-1	TRBJ2-3	TRBD2	SARPNGLAVDTQY
TRBV20-1	TRBJ2-7	-	SAPYGLPYEQY
TRBV7-9	TRBJ2-3	TRBD2	ATAATGGGSTDTQY
TRBV29-1	TRBJ2-7	-	SVIGPGSFYEQY
TRBV5-5	TRBJ2-2	-	ASRGHRVTGELF
TRBV7-2	TRBJ2-7	TRBD1	ASSPDRGLSYEQY
TRBV4-2	TRBJ2-1	TRBD2	ASSQDLSGRGNEQF
TRBV20-1	TRBJ2-1	-	SAHTLGLALYNEQF
TRBV14	TRBJ1-1	-	ASSRIGQGISEAF
TRBV20-1	TRBJ2-7	-	SASRDGSYEQY
TRBV5-1	TRBJ2-7	TRBD2	ASSLSGTSRSEQY
TRBV11-2	TRBJ1-5	TRBD1	ASSLTGSGLGSNQPQH
TRBV6-5	TRBJ2-7	-	ASSYSGSYTWTYEQY
TRBV27	TRBJ2-7	TRBD2	ASKMASGSYEQY
TRBV9	TRBJ2-7	TRBD2	ASSVGLAATYEQY
TRBV12-3/TRBV12-4	TRBJ1-2	-	ASLSVYGYT
TRBV12-3/TRBV12-4	TRBJ1-5	-	ASSLGTFLGQSNQPQH
TRBV11-2	TRBJ1-1	-	ASSLGVTYMNTEAF
TRBV6-5	TRBJ2-7	-	ASSYWTGRGEQY
TRBV5-8	TRBJ2-1	TRBD2	ASSYPIAGSSYNEQF
TRBV4-2	TRBJ1-1	-	ASSRDTDGSNTEAF
TRBV5-1	TRBJ1-5	-	ASSRGDESNQPQH
TRBV20-1	TRBJ2-7	TRBD1	SARDLFETGRYEQY
TRBV7-9	TRBJ2-7	-	ASSLAFNSDSSEQY
TRBV20-1	TRBJ2-1	TRBD2	SASRDYGKQF
TRBV20-1	TRBJ2-5	-	RASPLSAPQETQY
TRBV7-2	TRBJ2-7	-	ASSYDKGRSYEQY
TRBV19	TRBJ2-2	-	ASSRVWQNTGELF
TRBV10-3	TRBJ1-2	TRBD1	AIAGDRGLGYGYT